Listed here is a single T cell receptor beta chain. Its antigen is currently unknown. Donors showed nominal health when sampled, although they likely had unrecorded immune exposures. The sample belongs to a study of cytomegalovirus exposure and HLA in healthy donors. 60 Vbeta and 13 Jbeta primers were used in PCR. Some clones are missing from TCRdb's copy, which holds only in-frame ones; the method was immunoSEQ multiplex PCR. The sample comprises about 140,000 clones, approximately 72% of which are singletons, and around 6% rests with the top ten. Study results and caveats: There were some public TCRs occurring in many donors, but most TCR sequences were rare. Most TCR beta V segments were productive about 90% or about 30% of the time in an earlier analysis. With later analysis, a missense DCLRE1C variant became linked to TCR beta V- and J-gene trimming.

Trimming stripped 4 bases from V and 5 bases from J, with 15 bases between. In germline, CDR1 is SQVTM, CDR2 ANQGSEA. CDR3 length equals 13 residues. Sample: PBMCs. This TCR came from a woman aged 60 to 75 in good health and CMV-seronegative. The chain carries TRBV29-1 and TRBJ2-7; TRBD1 is a possible D gene (6 bases). CDR3 in amino acids: CSVAGGDKNEQYF. CDR3 sequence (DNA): TGCAGCGTTGCTGGGGGCGACAAGAACGAGCAGTACTTC.